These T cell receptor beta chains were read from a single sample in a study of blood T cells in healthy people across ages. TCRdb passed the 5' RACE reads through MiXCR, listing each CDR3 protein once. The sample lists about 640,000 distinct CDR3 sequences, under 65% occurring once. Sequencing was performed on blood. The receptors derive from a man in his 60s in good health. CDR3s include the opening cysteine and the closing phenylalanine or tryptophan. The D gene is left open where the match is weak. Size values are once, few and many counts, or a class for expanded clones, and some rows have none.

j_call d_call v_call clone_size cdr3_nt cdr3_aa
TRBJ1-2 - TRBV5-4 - TGTGCCAGCAGCTTGGACTGGACAGACTACAGCTACACCTTC CASSLDWTDYSYTF
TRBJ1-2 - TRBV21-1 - TGTGCCAGCAGCAAACAGGGGACAAGACTTAACTATGGCTACACCTTC CASSKQGTRLNYGYTF
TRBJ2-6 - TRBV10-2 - TGCGCAAGATCCCCGACAGACTCTGGGGCCAACGTCCCGACTTTC CARSPTDSGANVPTF
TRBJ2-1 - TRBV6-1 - TGTGCCAGCAGCGAACCCCGACTAGGAAAGTTTGGGGATGAGCAGTTCTTC CASSEPRLGKFGDEQFF
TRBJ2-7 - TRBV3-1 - TGTGCCAGCAGCCAAGCTCCTTTTAGGGTGACGATCTCCTACGAGCAGTACTTC CASSQAPFRVTISYEQYF
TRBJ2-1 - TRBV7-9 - TGTGCCAGCAGCTCCCCGATCAGGGGTAGCTCCTACAATGAGCAGTTCTTC CASSSPIRGSSYNEQFF
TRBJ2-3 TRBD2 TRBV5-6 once TGTGCCAGCAGCTATCCGACTAGCGGGGGGGCAGATACGCAGTATTTT CASSYPTSGGADTQYF
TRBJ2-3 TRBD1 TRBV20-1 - TGCAGTGCTTTCCGTGACAGGGCCTCCATCGGGCAGTATTTT CSAFRDRASIGQYF
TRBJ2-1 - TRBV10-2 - TGCGCCAGCAGTGAGTTAACTAATGAGCAGTTCTTC CASSELTNEQFF
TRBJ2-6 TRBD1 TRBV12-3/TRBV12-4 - TGTGCCAGCAGTCGCATCGGGACAGCCGGGGCCAACGTCCTGACTTTC CASSRIGTAGANVLTF
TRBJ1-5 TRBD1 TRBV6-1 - TGTGCCAGCAGCCCGACCCCGGGACAGGGACATAGCAATCAGCCCCAGCATTTT CASSPTPGQGHSNQPQHF
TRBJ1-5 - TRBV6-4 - TGTGCCAGCAGTGACGTAGATAGCAATCAGCCCCAGCATTTT CASSDVDSNQPQHF
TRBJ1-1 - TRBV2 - TGTGCCAGCAGCGCCACGAGGAGCACTGAAGCTTTCTTT CASSATRSTEAFF
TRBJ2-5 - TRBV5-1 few TGCGCCAGCAGCATATCCCAAGAGACCCAGTACTTC CASSISQETQYF
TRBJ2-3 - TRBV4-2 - TGTGCCAGCAGCCAAGAAGGGTCCGACAGTCCAACAGATACGCAGTATTTT CASSQEGSDSPTDTQYF
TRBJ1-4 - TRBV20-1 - TGCAGTGCACGACTGAATGGAAAACTGTTTTTT CSARLNGKLFF